A single sample is the source of the 4 T cell receptor beta chains below, sequenced in a study of blood T cells in healthy people across ages. It was with a sample-barcoded 5' primer and a J-beta primer mix that a second PCR of about 6 to 12 cycles was run. TCRdb re-called the 5' RACE reads with MiXCR, one entry per CDR3 protein. The sample holds around 650,000 distinct CDR3 sequences, roughly 43% seen once. Sample: blood. These receptors came from a man of 80 years or more in good health.

The V gene is TRBV6-6, the J gene TRBJ2-1; TRBD2 matches 15 bases. V lost 8 bases, J lost 9 bases, and 2 bases stayed unmatched. This CDR3 region has 13 residues. In germline, CDR1 is MNHNY, CDR2 SVGAGI (reference sequence). The CDR3 is CASGLAGGGEQFF. In nucleotides, the CDR3 is TGTGCCAGCGGACTAGCGGGAGGGGGTGAGCAGTTCTTC.

This chain joins TRBV25-1 and TRBJ2-1; 10 bases fit TRBD2. Trimming cost V 7 bases and J 2 bases; bases outside gene matches: 5. CDR1 and CDR2 (germline): MGHDK, SYGVNS. The CDR3 loop spans 15 amino acids. CDR3 sequence reads: CASKSTSGTYNEQFF. In nucleotides, the CDR3 is TGTGCCAGCAAGTCCACTAGCGGGACCTACAATGAGCAGTTCTTC.

V gene TRBV18 combines with J gene TRBJ2-3, with 7 bases fitting TRBD1. CDR1 and CDR2 (germline): KGHSH, LQKENI. The V gene end was trimmed by 5 bases and the J gene end by 1 base; junction bases not matched to a gene: 9. This CDR3 contains 16 residues. The CDR3 loop reads CASSIQGNTRTDTQYF. Here the CDR3 DNA reads TGTGCCAGCTCAATACAGGGGAACACACGCACAGATACGCAGTATTTT. The full variable domain, rest sourced from reference TRBV18 and TRBJ2-3, is NAGVMQNPRHLVRRRGQEARLRCSPMKGHSHVYWYRQLPEEGLKFMVYLQKENIIDESGMPKERFSAEFPKEGPSILRIQQVVRGDSAAYFCASSIQGNTRTDTQYFGPGTRLTVL.

The chain employs TRBV2 and TRBJ2-1; no clear D gene. The V gene's germline CDR1 is SNHLY and CDR2 FYNNEI. The length of the CDR3 is 15 residues. V lost 5 bases and J lost 7, with 18 bases in between. The CDR3 is CASSSRVVIWNEQFF. CDR3 nucleotides: TGTGCCAGCAGTAGTCGTGTAGTGATTTGGAATGAGCAGTTCTTC.